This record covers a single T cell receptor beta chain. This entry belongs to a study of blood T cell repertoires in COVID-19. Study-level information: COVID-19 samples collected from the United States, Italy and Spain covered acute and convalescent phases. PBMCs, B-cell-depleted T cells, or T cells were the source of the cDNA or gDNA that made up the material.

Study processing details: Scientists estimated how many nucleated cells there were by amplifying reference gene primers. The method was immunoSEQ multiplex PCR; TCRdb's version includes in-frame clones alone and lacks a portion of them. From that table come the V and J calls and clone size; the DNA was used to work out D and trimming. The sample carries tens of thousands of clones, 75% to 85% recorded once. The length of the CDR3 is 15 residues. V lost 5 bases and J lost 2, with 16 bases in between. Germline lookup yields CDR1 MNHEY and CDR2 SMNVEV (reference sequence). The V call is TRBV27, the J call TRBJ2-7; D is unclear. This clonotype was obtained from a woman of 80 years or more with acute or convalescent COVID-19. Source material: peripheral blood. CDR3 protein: CASSPIGVTTYEQYF. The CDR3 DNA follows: TGTGCCAGCAGTCCTATCGGTGTTACGACCTACGAGCAGTACTTC.